This TCR beta chain was sequenced during a study of Ad26.COV2.S vaccination and SARS-CoV-2 variants. Sample treatment: roughly 18 received Ad26.COV2.S at low or high dose, single or two shots; about five received placebo; per-sample allocation not given. Collection of samples fell on day 63 after the first vaccine or placebo injection. In Boston, the donor was an adult between 18-55 years of age. The germline gives CDR1 SGHVS, CDR2 FNYEAQ. Trimming at V came to 5 bases and at J to 5 bases, leaving 9 bases not matched to a gene. This CDR3 is 15 amino acids long. Findings of the study overall: Placebo recipients and vaccine recipients were similar in non-spike TCR breadth.

Clones were sequenced by immunoSEQ multiplex PCR, and TCRdb holds only the in-frame ones, with some missing. The table has 350,000 to 450,000 clones, about 83% seen once; the top ten hold around 7.4%. The table lists this clone with a count of one. The antigen is undetermined. The TCR originated in a person between 18 and 65 years old who received the Ad26.COV2.S COVID-19 vaccine or a placebo. The sample consisted of peripheral blood, taken in a trial of Ad26.COV2.S vaccine versus placebo. This rearrangement joins TRBV7-6 to TRBJ2-5, with TRBD1 matching over 9 bases. The CDR3 spells CASSPPGQGRETQYF. In DNA, the CDR3 is TGTGCCAGCAGCCCTCCGGGACAGGGTCGGGAGACCCAGTACTTC. The full variable domain, its missing parts supplied by reference TRBV7-6 and TRBJ2-5, is GAGVSQSPRYKVTKRGQDVALRCDPISGHVSLYWYRQALGQGPEFLTYFNYEAQQDKSGLPNDRFSAERPEGSISTLTIQRTEQRDSAMYRCASSPPGQGRETQYFGPGTRLLVL.